The rows below give T cell receptor beta chains drawn from one sample of a study of CD8 T cells in ankylosing spondylitis. TCRdb re-derived calls from the 5' RACE reads in MiXCR, one entry per CDR3 protein. Here the sample spans roughly 370,000 distinct CDR3 sequences, approximately 20% being singletons. The specimen sequenced was blood, either unsorted or a sorted T cell fraction (not recorded which). These receptors all stem from a male donor with ankylosing spondylitis. Both conserved end residues are part of each CDR3. Fields, in order: J gene, V gene, D gene, clone size, CDR3 DNA, CDR3 protein. A D gene is named only where the DNA matches it firmly. Expanded clones are given a class, and other clones once, few, many or no size at all.

j_call: TRBJ2-5
v_call: TRBV3-1
d_call: .
clone_size: .
cdr3_nt: TGTGCCAGCAGCCAAGTAGGAGAGACCCAGTACTTC
cdr3_aa: CASSQVGETQYF

j_call: TRBJ1-5
v_call: TRBV19
d_call: TRBD1
clone_size: .
cdr3_nt: TGTGCCAGTACCAATCAGGGGGCTAGCAATCAGCCCCAGCATTTT
cdr3_aa: CASTNQGASNQPQHF

j_call: TRBJ1-2
v_call: TRBV4-1
d_call: .
clone_size: few
cdr3_nt: TGCGCCAGCAGCCGCCCGGACACCTTCTATGGCTACACCTTC
cdr3_aa: CASSRPDTFYGYTF

j_call: TRBJ1-5
v_call: TRBV7-8
d_call: TRBD1
clone_size: .
cdr3_nt: TGTGCCAGCAGCGCGGGTTTGGGACAGGGGGCTCCAAATCAGCCCCAGCATTTT
cdr3_aa: CASSAGLGQGAPNQPQHF

j_call: TRBJ2-7
v_call: TRBV2
d_call: .
clone_size: .
cdr3_nt: TGTGCCAGCCGTCCTGGACAAAGCTACGAGCAGTACTTC
cdr3_aa: CASRPGQSYEQYF

j_call: TRBJ1-4
v_call: TRBV7-2
d_call: TRBD1
clone_size: .
cdr3_nt: TGTGCCAGCAGAGGACAGGCTAATGAAAAACTGTTTTTT
cdr3_aa: CASRGQANEKLFF

j_call: TRBJ1-6
v_call: TRBV9
d_call: TRBD1
clone_size: few
cdr3_nt: TGTGCCAGCAGCCGCGAGGTGACAGGGGCCAATTCACCCCTCCACTTT
cdr3_aa: CASSREVTGANSPLHF

j_call: TRBJ1-6
v_call: TRBV10-3
d_call: .
clone_size: few
cdr3_nt: TGTGCCATCAGCCGACAGGAAGATTCACCCCTCCACTTT
cdr3_aa: CAISRQEDSPLHF

j_call: TRBJ1-4
v_call: TRBV20-1
d_call: TRBD1
clone_size: .
cdr3_nt: TGCAGTTACAGGGGGCCTAATGAAAAACTGTTTTTT
cdr3_aa: CSYRGPNEKLFF

j_call: TRBJ1-1
v_call: TRBV5-1
d_call: TRBD1
clone_size: many
cdr3_nt: TGCGCCAGCAGCTTGGAAAGGGGGCGAACTGAAGCTTTCTTT
cdr3_aa: CASSLERGRTEAFF

j_call: TRBJ2-5
v_call: TRBV15
d_call: .
clone_size: .
cdr3_nt: TGTGCCACCAGCAGCGTGGGGATCCCCGCGCAAGAGACCCAGTACTTC
cdr3_aa: CATSSVGIPAQETQYF

j_call: TRBJ2-2
v_call: TRBV7-3
d_call: TRBD2
clone_size: many
cdr3_nt: TGTGCCAGCAGCTGGGGGGGGAGCACCGGGGAGCTGTTTTTT
cdr3_aa: CASSWGGSTGELFF

j_call: TRBJ2-3
v_call: TRBV4-1
d_call: TRBD2
clone_size: few
cdr3_nt: TGCGCCAGCAGCCAAGAATCCCCAGCGGGAGGCATAGATACGCAGTATTTT
cdr3_aa: CASSQESPAGGIDTQYF

j_call: TRBJ2-7
v_call: TRBV20-1
d_call: .
clone_size: .
cdr3_nt: TGCAGTGCTAGGGCCGGGCCCTTTTCCTACGAGCAGTACTTC
cdr3_aa: CSARAGPFSYEQYF

j_call: TRBJ2-2
v_call: TRBV7-3
d_call: TRBD1
clone_size: few
cdr3_nt: TGTGCCAGCAGCCCGACAGGGGTGAACACCGGGGAGCTGTTTTTT
cdr3_aa: CASSPTGVNTGELFF

j_call: TRBJ2-3
v_call: TRBV20-1
d_call: TRBD1
clone_size: .
cdr3_nt: TGCAGTGCTAGAGCCTGGGACAGGCGGGTGAGCACAGATACGCAGTATTTT
cdr3_aa: CSARAWDRRVSTDTQYF

j_call: TRBJ2-7
v_call: TRBV7-2
d_call: .
clone_size: .
cdr3_nt: TGTGCCAGCAGCGGAGGGGTTTCAGCCTACGAGCAGTACTTC
cdr3_aa: CASSGGVSAYEQYF

j_call: TRBJ2-5
v_call: TRBV29-1
d_call: .
clone_size: .
cdr3_nt: TGCAGCGTTGCGGGACGTCTCCAAGAGACCCAGTACTTC
cdr3_aa: CSVAGRLQETQYF

j_call: TRBJ2-5
v_call: TRBV20-1
d_call: TRBD1
clone_size: few
cdr3_nt: TGCAGTGCTAGACTAGACAGGGTCCAAGAGACCCAGTACTTC
cdr3_aa: CSARLDRVQETQYF

j_call: TRBJ2-2
v_call: TRBV4-1
d_call: .
clone_size: few
cdr3_nt: TGCGCCAGCAGCCAAGGGGGGACACTCAACACCGGGGAGCTGTTTTTT
cdr3_aa: CASSQGGTLNTGELFF

j_call: TRBJ2-5
v_call: TRBV2
d_call: .
clone_size: few
cdr3_nt: TGTGCCAGCAGTAACCTCAGGGCGAGGGCGGAGACCCAGTACTTC
cdr3_aa: CASSNLRARAETQYF

j_call: TRBJ2-1
v_call: TRBV5-1
d_call: .
clone_size: many
cdr3_nt: TGCGCCAGCAGCTTGGTAGTCGGGAGCTCCTACAATGAGCAGTTCTTC
cdr3_aa: CASSLVVGSSYNEQFF

j_call: TRBJ2-7
v_call: TRBV7-9
d_call: .
clone_size: .
cdr3_nt: TGTGCCAGCAACCTAGCGAGCTCCTACGAGCAGTACTTC
cdr3_aa: CASNLASSYEQYF

j_call: TRBJ2-1
v_call: TRBV11-2
d_call: .
clone_size: .
cdr3_nt: TGTGCCAGCAGCTTAGGCTTTATGAATGAGCAGTTCTTC
cdr3_aa: CASSLGFMNEQFF

j_call: TRBJ2-1
v_call: TRBV12-3/TRBV12-4
d_call: TRBD1
clone_size: few
cdr3_nt: TGTGCCAGCAGTTCGCCCGGGACAGGCCCCAATGAGCAGTTCTTC
cdr3_aa: CASSSPGTGPNEQFF

j_call: TRBJ1-1
v_call: TRBV5-1
d_call: .
clone_size: few
cdr3_nt: TGCGCCAGCAGCTTGGAAAGGCCCCCCACTGAAGCTTTCTTT
cdr3_aa: CASSLERPPTEAFF

j_call: TRBJ2-7
v_call: TRBV28
d_call: .
clone_size: .
cdr3_nt: TGTGCCAGCAGTCCCGCTGGCAGTTCCTACGAGCAGTACTTC
cdr3_aa: CASSPAGSSYEQYF

j_call: TRBJ2-1
v_call: TRBV7-3
d_call: .
clone_size: .
cdr3_nt: TGTGCCAGCAGCTTAACAAATACAGACAATGAGCAGTTCTTC
cdr3_aa: CASSLTNTDNEQFF

j_call: TRBJ2-5
v_call: TRBV20-1
d_call: TRBD2
clone_size: .
cdr3_nt: TGCAGTGCTAGAGTAGCGGGAGGGGCTCCAGAGACCCAGTACTTC
cdr3_aa: CSARVAGGAPETQYF

j_call: TRBJ1-1
v_call: TRBV2
d_call: .
clone_size: .
cdr3_nt: TGTGCCAGCAGTGAAAGGCAAAGGGGCACTGAAGCTTTCTTT
cdr3_aa: CASSERQRGTEAFF

j_call: TRBJ2-4
v_call: TRBV12-3/TRBV12-4
d_call: .
clone_size: .
cdr3_nt: TGTGCCAGCAGCTATCCGGGGGGCGGAAACATTCAGTACTTC
cdr3_aa: CASSYPGGGNIQYF

j_call: TRBJ1-2
v_call: TRBV6-1
d_call: .
clone_size: .
cdr3_nt: TGTGCCAGCAGTGAAACAGACATCGGCTATGGCTACACCTTC
cdr3_aa: CASSETDIGYGYTF

j_call: TRBJ2-2
v_call: TRBV5-5
d_call: .
clone_size: .
cdr3_nt: TGTGCCAGCAGCTCCCCGACGGGGAACACCGGGGAGCTGTTTTTT
cdr3_aa: CASSSPTGNTGELFF

j_call: TRBJ2-1
v_call: TRBV20-1
d_call: TRBD2
clone_size: many
cdr3_nt: TGCAGTGCTGCCGGGACTAGCGGGTACAATGAGCAGTTCTTC
cdr3_aa: CSAAGTSGYNEQFF

j_call: TRBJ1-2
v_call: TRBV5-1
d_call: .
clone_size: .
cdr3_nt: TGCGCCAGCAGCCACGGGGACACCTACTATGGCTACACCTTC
cdr3_aa: CASSHGDTYYGYTF

j_call: TRBJ2-1
v_call: TRBV11-2
d_call: TRBD1
clone_size: .
cdr3_nt: TGTGCCAGCAGCCCTCGGGACAGCAAATCCTACAATGAGCAGTTCTTC
cdr3_aa: CASSPRDSKSYNEQFF

j_call: TRBJ2-2
v_call: TRBV7-2
d_call: TRBD2
clone_size: .
cdr3_nt: TGTGCCAGCAGCTTAGTTAGTAGCGGGAGGGAGGACGGGGAGCTGTTTTTT
cdr3_aa: CASSLVSSGREDGELFF

j_call: TRBJ2-3
v_call: TRBV7-2
d_call: TRBD1
clone_size: few
cdr3_nt: TGTGCCAGCAGCCTTAACAGGGGCGGCACAGATACGCAGTATTTT
cdr3_aa: CASSLNRGGTDTQYF

j_call: TRBJ2-4
v_call: TRBV18
d_call: .
clone_size: few
cdr3_nt: TGTGCCAGCTCACCCGCGTCCCCCCCAGAGGATATTCAGTACTTC
cdr3_aa: CASSPASPPEDIQYF

j_call: TRBJ2-1
v_call: TRBV7-3
d_call: .
clone_size: .
cdr3_nt: TGTGCCAGCAGCTTTGGCCTCCTCGGTGAGCAGTTCTTC
cdr3_aa: CASSFGLLGEQFF

j_call: TRBJ2-1
v_call: TRBV15
d_call: .
clone_size: few
cdr3_nt: TGTGCCACCAGCAGAGCCCAGGGCTCTAATGAGCAGTTCTTC
cdr3_aa: CATSRAQGSNEQFF

j_call: TRBJ1-5
v_call: TRBV5-1
d_call: .
clone_size: few
cdr3_nt: TGCGCCAGCAGCTTGGCGGCGGGATTGGGTCAGCCCCAGCATTTT
cdr3_aa: CASSLAAGLGQPQHF

j_call: TRBJ2-5
v_call: TRBV3-1
d_call: TRBD2
clone_size: .
cdr3_nt: TGTGCCAGCAGACGACTAGCGTCACAAGAGACCCAGTACTTC
cdr3_aa: CASRRLASQETQYF

j_call: TRBJ1-1
v_call: TRBV5-1
d_call: .
clone_size: .
cdr3_nt: TGCGCCAGCAGCTTGGACGAGGGGTCGCTGGCTTTCTTT
cdr3_aa: CASSLDEGSLAFF

j_call: TRBJ1-6
v_call: TRBV27
d_call: .
clone_size: .
cdr3_nt: TGTGCCAGCAGCCCCTCTATTGGGGTCCCACTCCACTTT
cdr3_aa: CASSPSIGVPLHF

j_call: TRBJ2-5
v_call: TRBV3-1
d_call: .
clone_size: many
cdr3_nt: TGTGCCAGCAGCCAAGAAGAGACCCAGTACTTC
cdr3_aa: CASSQEETQYF

j_call: TRBJ2-7
v_call: TRBV9
d_call: TRBD2
clone_size: few
cdr3_nt: TGTGCCAGCAGCGTAGTGGGGGACTACTCCTACGAGCAGTACTTC
cdr3_aa: CASSVVGDYSYEQYF

j_call: TRBJ1-5
v_call: TRBV7-8
d_call: .
clone_size: .
cdr3_nt: TGTGCCAGCAGCACGGGGACGGCGGATCAGCCCCAGCATTTT
cdr3_aa: CASSTGTADQPQHF

j_call: TRBJ2-1
v_call: TRBV12-3/TRBV12-4
d_call: TRBD2
clone_size: many
cdr3_nt: TGTGCCAGCACCCCAGAACTAGCGGGAGTTAATGAGCAGTTCTTC
cdr3_aa: CASTPELAGVNEQFF

j_call: TRBJ1-2
v_call: TRBV7-8
d_call: .
clone_size: once
cdr3_nt: TGTGCCAGCAGCTTAGCGCGCAGACCCTTGAAGAATGGCTACACCTTC
cdr3_aa: CASSLARRPLKNGYTF

j_call: TRBJ1-1
v_call: TRBV18
d_call: TRBD1
clone_size: many
cdr3_nt: TGTGCCAGCTCACCACTCGACAGGGTAGGGACTGAAGCTTTCTTT
cdr3_aa: CASSPLDRVGTEAFF